The 8 T cell receptor beta chains below were found in one sample sequenced in a study of long-term antiretroviral therapy in people with HIV. Survey level was the resolution at which the v3.0 immunoSEQ assay ran. The method was immunoSEQ multiplex PCR; TCRdb's version includes in-frame clones alone and lacks a portion of them. The sample lists around 29,000 clones, 85% to 90% occurring once. The material sequenced was unsorted PBMCs, taken 3.2 years before starting antiretroviral therapy. These receptors were collected from a man aged 45-65 years with HIV.

The chain is built from TRBV2 and TRBJ1-1; D is undetermined. CDR3 size: 15 residues. Looked up from germline, CDR1 is SNHLY and CDR2 is FYNNEI. V gave up 6 bases and J gave up 8 bases, with 22 bases separating them. The CDR3 nucleotides are TGTGCCAGCAGGTCCTACCGGGTTAGTGGAATGGAAGCTTTCTTT. It translates to CASRSYRVSGMEAFF.

J is TRBJ1-2 and V is TRBV4-1, with D hard to call. The ends were cut back, 2 bases at V and 4 bases at J, with 14 bases in the middle. The CDR3 contains 15 residues. Germline CDR1 and CDR2: MGHRA and YSYEKL. In nucleotides, the CDR3 is TGCGCCAGCAGCCAACCCCTCGGACGGATCTATGGCTACACCTTC. Its translation: CASSQPLGRIYGYTF.

This chain connects TRBV6-1 to TRBJ1-6, with 7 positions matching TRBD1. Trimming cost V 2 bases and J 8 bases; bases outside gene matches: 3. Germline V gene lookup returns CDR1 MNHNS and CDR2 SASEGT. This CDR3 spans 14 amino acids. The CDR3: CASSENRGYSPLHF. The CDR3 region has the DNA TGTGCCAGCAGTGAAAACAGGGGTTATTCACCCCTCCACTTT.

The V gene is TRBV5-4, the J gene TRBJ1-1, with 9 bases aligning to TRBD1. Germline V CDR1 and CDR2: SGHNT, YYREEE (reference sequence). The CDR3 is 14 residues long. J lost 5 bases, V lost 3 bases, and 5 bases had no gene match. CDR3 residues: CASSSTGTGTEAFF. The DNA of the CDR3 is TGTGCCAGCAGCTCGACCGGGACAGGGACTGAAGCTTTCTTT.

This clone was counted once. The genes are TRBV7-2 and TRBJ1-5, with D maybe TRBD1 (5 bases). The germline V gene has CDR1 SGHTA and CDR2 FQGNSA. V gave up 5 bases and J gave up 4 bases, with 9 bases separating them. This CDR3 has 13 residues. CDR3 amino acids: CASSPDRNQPQHF. For the CDR3, the DNA is TGTGCCAGCAGCCCCGACAGAAATCAGCCCCAGCATTTT.

V is TRBV5-1 and J is TRBJ1-1; D is uncertain. V was shortened by 4 bases and J by 0 bases, with 4 bases between the two germline ends. The CDR3 spans 12 residues. CDR1 SGHRS and CDR2 YFSETQ come from the germline V gene. DNA for the CDR3: TGCGCCAGCAGCCTCTTGAACACTGAAGCTTTCTTT. Amino acids: CASSLLNTEAFF.

The genes are TRBV9 and TRBJ1-2; no definite D call. Per the germline V gene, CDR1 is SGDLS and CDR2 is YYNGEE. The CDR3 length is 14 residues. V was clipped by 0 bases and J by 5 bases, with 11 bases between them. The CDR3 DNA reads TGTGCCAGCAGCGTAGGAATGAGCGGATATGGCTACACCTTC. Translated, it gives CASSVGMSGYGYTF.

The gene calls are TRBV5-1 and TRBJ2-3; D may be TRBD1 (6 bases). The CDR3 contains 13 residues. V lost 2 bases to trimming and J lost 5 bases, with 9 bases between them. The germline CDR1 and CDR2 sequences are SGHRS and YFSETQ. This CDR3 is CASSFWGRDTQYF. CDR3 DNA: TGCGCCAGCAGCTTCTGGGGGCGAGATACGCAGTATTTT.